The 10 T cell receptor beta chains reported below all come from one sample, sequenced in a study of blood T cell repertoires in COVID-19. Assay: immunoSEQ multiplex PCR; the TCRdb copy retains only in-frame clones and omits some. The sample includes 95,000 to 150,000 clones, roughly 89% of them seen just once. Sequenced input: PBMCs or T cells enriched from blood (not recorded which). The receptors here all came from a woman in her twenties or thirties who had recovered from COVID-19.

This clone occurred a few times. J is TRBJ1-3 and V is TRBV2, with 8 bases matching TRBD1. This CDR3 spans 15 amino acids. Germline V gives CDR1 SNHLY, CDR2 FYNNEI. With 4 bases clipped from V and 4 bases from J, the junction kept 6 bases outside the gene matches. CDR3 coding DNA: TGTGCCAGCAGTGCGTTGGACAGGGAGGGAAACACCATATATTTT. The encoded protein is CASSALDREGNTIYF. The complete variable domain, with remaining parts taken from reference TRBV2 and TRBJ1-3, reads EPEVTQTPSHQVTQMGQEVILRCVPISNHLYFYWYRQILGQKVEFLVSFYNNEISEKSEIFDDQFSVERPDGSNFTLKIRSTKLEDSAMYFCASSALDREGNTIYFGEGSWLTVV.

This clone appeared once. The CDR3 DNA reads as TGTGCCATCAGTGGGGCTATCTCTGGAAACACCATATATTTT. Protein product: CAISGAISGNTIYF. The V call is TRBV10-3, the J call TRBJ1-3; D is unclear. Germline V gives CDR1 ENHRY, CDR2 SYGVKD. Between the trimmed V and J ends, which lost 4 bases and 0 bases, there was a span of 7 bases. The CDR3 runs 14 residues.

This chain joins TRBV7-9 and TRBJ2-1; 10 positions agree with TRBD2. This CDR3 region has 17 residues. Losses at the gene ends were 7 bases for V and 4 bases for J; bases not matched to a gene: 13. In germline, CDR1 is SEHNR, CDR2 FQNEAQ (reference sequence). CDR3: CASTVGDLAGAYNEQFF. The CDR3 DNA follows: TGTGCCAGCACCGTGGGGGATCTAGCGGGAGCATACAATGAGCAGTTCTTC.

V is TRBV7-2 and J is TRBJ2-1; the match to TRBD2 covers 13 bases. The V segment lost 5 bases and the J segment 3 bases; nucleotides outside the gene matches: 13. The CDR3 has 19 amino acids. CDR1 and CDR2 from the germline V gene are SGHTA and FQGNSA. This CDR3 reads CASSHPLRLAGGSYNEQFF. CDR3 sequence (DNA): TGTGCCAGCAGCCACCCCTTGAGACTAGCGGGAGGAAGCTACAATGAGCAGTTCTTC.

The chain combines TRBV7-3 with TRBJ1-6, with 9 positions matching TRBD1. The CDR3 sequence is 15 residues long. CDR1 is SGHTA, CDR2 FQGTGA, per germline. V trimming: 5 bases; J trimming: 8 bases; junction bases outside the gene matches: 7. CDR3 protein: CASSPGTGRDSPLHF. DNA of the CDR3: TGTGCCAGCAGCCCCGGGACAGGGCGGGATTCACCCCTCCACTTT.

This rearrangement joins TRBV15 to TRBJ1-2, with D possibly being TRBD1 (6 bases). This CDR3 has 17 amino acids. The V end was cut by 3 bases, the J end by 4 bases, with 21 bases between. Looked up from germline, CDR1 is LNHNV and CDR2 is YYDKDF (reference sequence). The CDR3 sequence: CATSSPTPPGRGYGYTF. CDR3 DNA: TGTGCCACCAGCAGTCCAACGCCCCCGGGCAGGGGCTATGGCTACACCTTC.

The chain joins TRBV11-3 to TRBJ2-3, with TRBD1 identical over 10 bases. J gave up 4 bases and V 5 bases, and 9 bases lay outside the gene matches. The CDR3 totals 16 residues. Germline V gene lookup returns CDR1 SGHNT and CDR2 YENEEA. The CDR3 sequence: CASSHRTGGRPDTQYF. The CDR3, as DNA: TGTGCCAGCAGCCACCGGACAGGGGGTAGGCCAGATACGCAGTATTTT.

The chain carries TRBV10-3 and TRBJ2-7; D perhaps matches TRBD2 (6 bases). Germline CDR1 ENHRY, CDR2 SYGVKD. CDR3 length: 14 amino acids. Trimming left V 8 bases short and J 2 bases short, with 16 bases between. CDR3 residues: CAIRTPGVTYEQYF. The CDR3, as DNA: TGTGCCATCCGTACTCCGGGAGTAACCTACGAGCAGTACTTC.

This rearrangement joins TRBV4-1 to TRBJ2-4, with D possibly TRBD1 on 5 matching bases. The CDR3 has 18 residues. V gave up 0 bases and J gave up 0 bases, with 15 bases separating them. Germline V CDR1 and CDR2: MGHRA, YSYEKL. The CDR3 DNA follows: TGCGCCAGCAGCCAAGATCCCACAGGCCTTCTAGCCAAAAACATTCAGTACTTC. Its protein product is CASSQDPTGLLAKNIQYF.

The chain carries TRBV21-1 and TRBJ1-1; the table assigns TRBD1, which was not confirmed against the DNA. TRBV21-1 is a known pseudogene. This CDR3 spans 15 amino acids. CDR3 residues: CASNEPGTLNTEAFF. DNA for the CDR3: TGTGCCAGCAATGAACCCGGGACATTGAACACTGAAGCTTTCTTT.